The present entry profiles one T cell receptor beta chain with its context. The antigen is not known. From germline, CDR1 is MNHNY and CDR2 SVGAGI (reference sequence). The CDR3 loop spans 15 amino acids. Trimming at V came to 6 bases and at J to 0 bases, leaving 3 bases not matched to a gene. Sequencing was performed with immunoSEQ multiplex PCR; in TCRdb, only in-frame clones are kept and a portion is missing. The table records around 30,000 clones, 75% to 90% of them present only once. The sample is drawn from a study of T cells after posttransplantation cyclophosphamide. Notes on the study in general: Blood and skin or GI T cell repertoires showed limited TRB overlap. Later blood repertoires were often dominated by clones from the donor CD8+ memory compartment. TRB clonality was highly associated with recipient CMV seropositivity and reactivation.

This related bone marrow graft donor gave peripheral blood on the day of marrow donation. Material: PBMCs. The receptor was derived from a man aged 45-65 years. V gene TRBV6-6 combines with J gene TRBJ1-4; TRBD1 matches at 8 bases. The CDR3 DNA follows: TGTGCCAGCAGAGAACAGGGGGCAACTAATGAAAAACTGTTTTTT. It is translated as CASREQGATNEKLFF.